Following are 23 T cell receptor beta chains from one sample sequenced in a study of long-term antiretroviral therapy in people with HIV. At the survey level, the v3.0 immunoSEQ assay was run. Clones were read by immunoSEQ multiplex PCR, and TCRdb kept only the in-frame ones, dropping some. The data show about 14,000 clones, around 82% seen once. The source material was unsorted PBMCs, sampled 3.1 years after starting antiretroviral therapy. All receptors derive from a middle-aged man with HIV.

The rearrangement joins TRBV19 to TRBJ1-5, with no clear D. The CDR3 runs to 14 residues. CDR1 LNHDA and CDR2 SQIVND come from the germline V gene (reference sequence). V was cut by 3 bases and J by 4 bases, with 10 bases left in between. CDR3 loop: CASSILARNQPQHF. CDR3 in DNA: TGTGCCAGTAGTATCCTAGCCAGGAATCAGCCCCAGCATTTT.

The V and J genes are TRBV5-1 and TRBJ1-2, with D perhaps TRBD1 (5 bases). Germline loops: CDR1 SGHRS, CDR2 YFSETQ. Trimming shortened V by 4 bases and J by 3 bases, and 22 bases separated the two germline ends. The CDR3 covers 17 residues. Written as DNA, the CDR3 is TGCGCCAGCAGCCTCGATCGGGGGGGATTAGAAGACTATGGCTACACCTTC. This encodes CASSLDRGGLEDYGYTF.

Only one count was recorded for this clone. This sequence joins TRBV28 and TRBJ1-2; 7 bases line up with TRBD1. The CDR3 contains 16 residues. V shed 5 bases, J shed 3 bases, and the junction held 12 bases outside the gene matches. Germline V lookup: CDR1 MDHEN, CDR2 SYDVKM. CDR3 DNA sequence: TGTGCCAGCAGTCGACTCCCAGGAGGGGGCTACTATGGCTACACCTTC. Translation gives CASSRLPGGGYYGYTF.

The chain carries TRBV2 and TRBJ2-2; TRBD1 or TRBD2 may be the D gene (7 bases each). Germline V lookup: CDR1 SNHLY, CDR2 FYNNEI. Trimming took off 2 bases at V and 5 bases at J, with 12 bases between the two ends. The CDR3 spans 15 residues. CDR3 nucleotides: TGTGCCAGCAGTGAAAGACAGGGAGGGACCGGGGAGCTGTTTTTT. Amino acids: CASSERQGGTGELFF.

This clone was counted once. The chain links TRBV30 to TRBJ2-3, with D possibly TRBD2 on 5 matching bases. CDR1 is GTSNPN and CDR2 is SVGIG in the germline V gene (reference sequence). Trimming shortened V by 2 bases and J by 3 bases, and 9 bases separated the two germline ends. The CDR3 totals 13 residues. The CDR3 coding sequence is TGTGCCTGGAGTTCCCGGAGGACAGATACGCAGTATTTT. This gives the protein CAWSSRRTDTQYF. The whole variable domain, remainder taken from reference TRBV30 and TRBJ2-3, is SQTIHQWPATLVQPVGSPLSLECTVEGTSNPNLYWYRQAAGRGLQLLFYSVGIGQISSEVPQNLSASRPQDRQFILSSKKLLLSDSGFYLCAWSSRRTDTQYFGPGTRLTVL.

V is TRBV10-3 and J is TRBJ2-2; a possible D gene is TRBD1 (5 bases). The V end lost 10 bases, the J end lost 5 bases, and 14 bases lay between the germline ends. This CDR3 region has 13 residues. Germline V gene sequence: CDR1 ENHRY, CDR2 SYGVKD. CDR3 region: CATQQVSTGELFF. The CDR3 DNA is TGTGCCACCCAACAGGTGTCGACCGGGGAGCTGTTTTTT.

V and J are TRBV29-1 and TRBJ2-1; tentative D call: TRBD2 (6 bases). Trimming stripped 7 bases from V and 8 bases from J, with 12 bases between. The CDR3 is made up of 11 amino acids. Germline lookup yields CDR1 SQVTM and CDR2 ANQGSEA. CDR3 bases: TGCAGCGCCTGGGGGGTCGATGAGCAGTTCTTC. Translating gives CSAWGVDEQFF.

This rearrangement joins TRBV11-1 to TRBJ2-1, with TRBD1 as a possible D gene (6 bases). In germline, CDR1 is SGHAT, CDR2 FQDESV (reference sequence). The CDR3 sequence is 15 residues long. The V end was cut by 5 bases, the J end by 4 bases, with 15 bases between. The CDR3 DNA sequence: TGTGCCAGCAGCCCTTACAGGGACCCTTACAATGAGCAGTTCTTC. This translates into CASSPYRDPYNEQFF.

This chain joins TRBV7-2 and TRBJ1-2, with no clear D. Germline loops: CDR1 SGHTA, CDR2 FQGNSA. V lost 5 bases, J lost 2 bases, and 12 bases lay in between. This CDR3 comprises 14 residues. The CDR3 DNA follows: TGTGCCAGCAGCCGAGGCGGCGCCAACTATGGCTACACCTTC. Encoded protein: CASSRGGANYGYTF.

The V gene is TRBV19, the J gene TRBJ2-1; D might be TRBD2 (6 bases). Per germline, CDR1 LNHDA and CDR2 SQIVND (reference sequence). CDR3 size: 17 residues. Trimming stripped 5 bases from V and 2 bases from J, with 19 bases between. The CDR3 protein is CASSLGGRRGPYNEQFF. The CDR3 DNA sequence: TGTGCCAGTAGTTTAGGTGGGAGGAGGGGCCCCTACAATGAGCAGTTCTTC.

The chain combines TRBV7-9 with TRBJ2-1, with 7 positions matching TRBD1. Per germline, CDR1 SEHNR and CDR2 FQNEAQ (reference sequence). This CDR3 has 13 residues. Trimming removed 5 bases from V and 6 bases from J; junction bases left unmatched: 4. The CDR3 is CASSPRQGNEQFF. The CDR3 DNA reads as TGTGCCAGCAGCCCTAGACAGGGCAATGAGCAGTTCTTC.

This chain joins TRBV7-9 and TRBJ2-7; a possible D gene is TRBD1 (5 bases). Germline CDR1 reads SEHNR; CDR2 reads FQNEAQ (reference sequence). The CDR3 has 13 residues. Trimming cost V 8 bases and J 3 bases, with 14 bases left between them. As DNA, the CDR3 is TGTGCCAGCGCAGGGTTATTGGACTACGAGCAGTACTTC. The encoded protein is CASAGLLDYEQYF.

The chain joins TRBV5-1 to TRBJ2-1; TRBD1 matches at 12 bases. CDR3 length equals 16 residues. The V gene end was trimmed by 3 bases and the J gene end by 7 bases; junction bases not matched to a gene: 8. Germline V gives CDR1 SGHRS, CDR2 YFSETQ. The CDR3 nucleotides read TGCGCCAGCAGCTCCTCCGGGACAGGGGGCACAAATGAGCAGTTCTTC. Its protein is CASSSSGTGGTNEQFF.

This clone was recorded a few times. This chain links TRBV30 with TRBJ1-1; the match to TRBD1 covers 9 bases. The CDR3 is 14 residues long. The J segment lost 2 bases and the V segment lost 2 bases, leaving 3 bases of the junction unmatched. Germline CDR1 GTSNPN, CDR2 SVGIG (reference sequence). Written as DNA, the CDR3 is TGTGCCTGGAGTTGGGGACAGGGTAACACTGAAGCTTTCTTT. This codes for CAWSWGQGNTEAFF.

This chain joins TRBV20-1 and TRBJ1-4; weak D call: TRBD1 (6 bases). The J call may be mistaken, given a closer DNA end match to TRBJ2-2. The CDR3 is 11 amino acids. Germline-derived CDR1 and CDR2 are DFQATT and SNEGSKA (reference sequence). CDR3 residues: CSASRDRELFF. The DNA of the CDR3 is TGCAGTGCTAGCCGGGACAGGGAGCTGTTTTTT.

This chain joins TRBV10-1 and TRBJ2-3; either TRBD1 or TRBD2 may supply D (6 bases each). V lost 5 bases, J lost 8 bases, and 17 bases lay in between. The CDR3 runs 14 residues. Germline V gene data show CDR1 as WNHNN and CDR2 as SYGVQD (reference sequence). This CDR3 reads CASSPGAQSGTQYF. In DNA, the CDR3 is TGCGCCAGCAGTCCGGGGGCCCAGTCGGGTACGCAGTATTTT.

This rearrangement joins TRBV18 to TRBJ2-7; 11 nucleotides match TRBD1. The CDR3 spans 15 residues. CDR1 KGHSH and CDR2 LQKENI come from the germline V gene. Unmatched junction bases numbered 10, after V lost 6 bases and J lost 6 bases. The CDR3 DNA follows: TGTGCCAGCTCGCACAATCTTGGACAGGGGGCCGAGCAGTACTTC. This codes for CASSHNLGQGAEQYF. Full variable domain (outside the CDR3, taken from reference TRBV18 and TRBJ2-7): NAGVMQNPRHLVRRRGQEARLRCSPMKGHSHVYWYRQLPEEGLKFMVYLQKENIIDESGMPKERFSAEFPKEGPSILRIQQVVRGDSAAYFCASSHNLGQGAEQYFGPGTRLTVT.

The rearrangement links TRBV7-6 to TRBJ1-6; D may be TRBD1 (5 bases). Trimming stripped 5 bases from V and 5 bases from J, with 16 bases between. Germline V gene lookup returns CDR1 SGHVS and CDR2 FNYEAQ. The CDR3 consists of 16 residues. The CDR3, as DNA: TGTGCCAGCAGCCATCTAGAGCAGGGAAATAATTCACCCCTCCACTTT. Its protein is CASSHLEQGNNSPLHF.

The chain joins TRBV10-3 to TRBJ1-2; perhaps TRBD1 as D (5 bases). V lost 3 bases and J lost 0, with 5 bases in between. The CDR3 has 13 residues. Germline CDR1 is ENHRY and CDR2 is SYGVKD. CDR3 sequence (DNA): TGTGCCATCAGTGAAGGGGCTAACTATGGCTACACCTTC. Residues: CAISEGANYGYTF.

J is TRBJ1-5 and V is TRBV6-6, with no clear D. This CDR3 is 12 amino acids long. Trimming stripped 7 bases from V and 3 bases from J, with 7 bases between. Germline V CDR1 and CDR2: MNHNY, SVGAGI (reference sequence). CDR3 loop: CASTQPNQPQHF. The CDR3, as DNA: TGTGCCAGCACTCAACCCAATCAGCCCCAGCATTTT.

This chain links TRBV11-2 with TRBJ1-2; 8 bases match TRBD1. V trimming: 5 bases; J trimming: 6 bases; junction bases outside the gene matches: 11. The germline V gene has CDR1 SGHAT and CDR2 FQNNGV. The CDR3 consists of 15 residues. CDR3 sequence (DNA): TGTGCCAGCAGCCCACTGACAGGGGCGCTGGATGGCTACACCTTC. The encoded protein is CASSPLTGALDGYTF. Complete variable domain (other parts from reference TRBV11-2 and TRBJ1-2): EAGVAQSPRYKIIEKRQSVAFWCNPISGHATLYWYQQILGQGPKLLIQFQNNGVVDDSQLPKDRFSAERLKGVDSTLKIQPAKLEDSAVYLCASSPLTGALDGYTFGSGTRLTVV.

CDR3: CASSLEANTEAFF. As DNA, the CDR3 is TGTGCCAGCAGCTTAGAGGCAAACACTGAAGCTTTCTTT. The chain recombines TRBV11-3 with TRBJ1-1, with D unresolved. Trimming left V 0 bases short and J 2 bases short, with 4 bases between. Germline-derived CDR1 and CDR2 are SGHNT and YENEEA. CDR3 length: 13 amino acids.

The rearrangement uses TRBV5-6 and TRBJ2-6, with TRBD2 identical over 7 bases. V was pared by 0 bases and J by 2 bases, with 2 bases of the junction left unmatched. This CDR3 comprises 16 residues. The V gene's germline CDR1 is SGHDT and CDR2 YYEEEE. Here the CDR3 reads CASSLAGGTGANVLTF. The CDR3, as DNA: TGTGCCAGCAGCTTGGCCGGGGGGACTGGGGCCAACGTCCTGACTTTC. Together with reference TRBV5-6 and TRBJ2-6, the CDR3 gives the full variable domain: DAGVTQSPTHLIKTRGQQVTLRCSPKSGHDTVSWYQQALGQGPQFIFQYYEEEERQRGNFPDRFSGHQFPNYSSELNVNALLLGDSALYLCASSLAGGTGANVLTFGAGSRLTVL.